This is a list of T cell receptor beta chains from one sample in a study of cytomegalovirus exposure and HLA in healthy donors. TCRdb keeps only in-frame clones here, not all; method: immunoSEQ multiplex PCR. The data hold 150,000 or so clones, with about 68% observed a single time. Sequencing was carried out using PBMCs. The source is a man between 25 and 39 years old in good health and CMV-seronegative. The CDR3 runs from the conserved cysteine through the conserved F or W. A D gene is named only where the DNA matches it firmly. Part of the rows lack a size; the others show once, few, many or a class for expanded clones.

>.|.|TRBV29-1|TRBJ2-5
CSVEGTGGETQYF
TGCAGCGTTGAAGGGACCGGCGGGGAGACCCAGTACTTC
>.|TRBD2|TRBV5-1|TRBJ2-1
CASSLALAGNNEQFF
TGCGCCAGCAGCTTGGCCCTAGCGGGGAACAATGAGCAGTTCTTC
>.|TRBD2|TRBV7-8|TRBJ2-2
CASSSGLAGLNTGELFF
TGTGCCAGCAGCTCGGGACTAGCGGGCTTGAACACCGGGGAGCTGTTTTTT
>.|.|TRBV21-1|TRBJ2-6
CASSDTTGDSGANVLTF
TGTGCCAGCAGCGACACCACAGGGGACTCTGGGGCCAACGTCCTGACTTTC
>.|.|TRBV5-4|TRBJ2-3
CASSWTGGRTDTQYF
TGTGCCAGCAGCTGGACCGGGGGGCGCACAGATACGCAGTATTTT
>.|.|TRBV6-1|TRBJ2-7
CASSQGTLSSYEQYF
TGTGCCAGCAGCCAGGGGACACTTAGCTCCTACGAGCAGTACTTC
>once|TRBD1|TRBV5-1|TRBJ2-7
CASSLDGTGVLGIYEQYF
TGCGCCAGCAGCTTGGATGGGACAGGGGTTTTGGGTATTTACGAGCAGTACTTC
>.|TRBD1|TRBV6-4|TRBJ2-1
CASSVDRGAYNEQFF
TGTGCCAGCAGTGTGGACAGGGGAGCCTACAATGAGCAGTTCTTC
>.|TRBD1|TRBV2|TRBJ2-2
CASSEFLGGQGNTGELFF
TGTGCCAGCAGTGAATTTCTCGGGGGACAGGGGAACACCGGGGAGCTGTTTTTT
>.|.|TRBV27|TRBJ2-7
CASSLTKFTGSRTYF
TGTGCCAGCAGTCTAACAAAATTTACAGGGTCACGGACCTACTTC
>.|.|TRBV19|TRBJ1-1
CASTSPLKTEAFF
TGTGCCAGTACGAGCCCGCTTAAGACTGAAGCTTTCTTT
>once|.|TRBV2|TRBJ1-2
CASSESGTLLFNYGYTF
TGTGCCAGCAGTGAATCCGGGACACTACTCTTTAACTATGGCTACACCTTC
>.|TRBD2|TRBV5-6|TRBJ2-2
CASSLASGGASDTGELFF
TGTGCCAGCAGCTTGGCTAGCGGGGGGGCGTCGGACACCGGGGAGCTGTTTTTT
>.|TRBD1|TRBV6-5|TRBJ1-5
CASSFPDRSNQPQHF
TGTGCCAGCAGTTTCCCGGACAGGAGCAATCAGCCCCAGCATTTT
>few|TRBD1|TRBV6-1|TRBJ1-6
CASSPTGDGNSPLNF
TGTGCCAGCAGCCCGACAGGGGATGGTAATTCACCCCTCAACTTT
>.|TRBD1|TRBV10-3|TRBJ2-6
CAISAGGPSSGANVLTF
TGTGCCATCAGCGCAGGGGGCCCGAGCTCTGGGGCCAACGTCCTGACTTTC
>few|TRBD2|TRBV4-2|TRBJ2-1
CASSQEASGTYNEQFF
TGTGCCAGCAGCCAAGAAGCTAGCGGGACCTACAATGAGCAGTTCTTC
>.|.|TRBV19|TRBJ1-2
CASSPGTPIYGYTF
TGTGCCAGTAGTCCAGGGACACCGATCTATGGCTACACCTTC
>.|TRBD2|TRBV5-4|TRBJ2-1
CASSAGTSIGNEQFF
TGTGCCAGCAGCGCCGGGACTAGTATCGGGAATGAGCAGTTCTTC
>few|.|TRBV20-1|TRBJ2-7
CSARTPYEQYF
TGCAGTGCTCGGACACCCTACGAGCAGTACTTC
>.|TRBD1|TRBV5-5|TRBJ2-1
CASSLDRGNEQFF
TGTGCCAGCAGCTTGGACAGGGGGAATGAGCAGTTCTTC
>.|.|TRBV25-1|TRBJ1-1
CASSAGGVTEAFF
TGTGCCAGCAGTGCGGGGGGGGTCACTGAAGCTTTCTTT
>.|.|TRBV6-1|TRBJ1-1
CASLSGAGNTEAFF
TGTGCCAGCCTTTCAGGGGCGGGGAACACTGAAGCTTTCTTT
>.|.|TRBV7-8|TRBJ2-7
CASSLGVLDYEQYF
TGTGCCAGCAGCTTAGGCGTTCTAGATTACGAGCAGTACTTC
>.|.|TRBV5-8|TRBJ1-2
CASSPILWTNYGYTF
TGTGCCAGCAGTCCGATCCTCTGGACAAACTATGGCTACACCTTC
>.|.|TRBV10-1|TRBJ1-1
CASSDFCGGAILNPEAFF
TGCGCCAGCAGTGATTTTTGCGGGGGCGCGATCTTGAACCCTGAAGCTTTCTTT